These T cell receptor beta chains were read from a single sample in a study. One entry per CDR3 protein, called by TCRdb with MiXCR from the multiplex PCR reads. Of 200 or so distinct CDR3 sequences listed, just over 20% are singletons. Input material: tumor-infiltrating Tregs sorted from the breast tumor. These receptor sequences come from a female donor with breast cancer. The CDR3 runs from the conserved cysteine through the conserved F or W. The D gene is left open where the match is weak. Size is omitted from some rows. Given values are once, few, many or a class for expanded clones.

clone size	J gene	V gene	D gene	CDR3 DNA	CDR3 protein
large	TRBJ1-2	TRBV12-3/TRBV12-4	TRBD1	TGTGCCAGCAGCCGGGGACAGGACTACTATGGCTACACCTTC	CASSRGQDYYGYTF
hyperexpanded	TRBJ1-2	TRBV12-3/TRBV12-4	-	TGTGCCAGCAGCAACAGCAACTATGGCTACACCTTC	CASSNSNYGYTF
-	TRBJ1-2	TRBV12-3/TRBV12-4	-	TGTGCCAGCAGTCTAAACTCTGGACATGTAACCTTC	CASSLNSGHVTF
large	TRBJ1-2	TRBV12-3/TRBV12-4	-	TGTGCCAGCAGTGGAAACAGGGAGAACTACTATGGCTACACCTTC	CASSGNRENYYGYTF
large	TRBJ1-2	TRBV12-5	-	TGTGCTAGTGGTTTGCAACGGGGTACTCTCTATGGCTACACCTTC	CASGLQRGTLYGYTF
hyperexpanded	TRBJ1-2	TRBV12-3/TRBV12-4	TRBD1	TGTGCCAGCAGTTCCGGACAGGTCGATGGCTACACCTTC	CASSSGQVDGYTF
large	TRBJ1-2	TRBV12-3/TRBV12-4	-	TGTGCCAGCAGAAGTACAGCTAACTATGGCTACACCTTC	CASRSTANYGYTF
-	TRBJ1-2	TRBV12-3/TRBV12-4	-	TGTGCCAGCGGTAAAGAAGGACACGGTGGCTACACCTTC	CASGKEGHGGYTF
few	TRBJ1-2	TRBV12-3/TRBV12-4	-	TGTGCCAGCACCCTAGGGGCCGCTAACTATGGCTACACCTTC	CASTLGAANYGYTF
hyperexpanded	TRBJ1-2	TRBV12-3/TRBV12-4	-	TGTGCCAGCAGTTTCGTGGCAGTTGGCTACACCTTC	CASSFVAVGYTF